The sequence of this T cell receptor (beta chain) was determined in a study of CD8+ T cells in alopecia areata. As concerns this clone: The antigen remains unidentified.

Notes on the study in general: The study found TCR sharing across patients less clear than in mice, possibly for HLA reasons. Scalp sample sequencing also detects resident alphabeta T cells of normal skin.

Researchers gathered lesional scalp punch biopsies and peripheral blood from patients with alopecia areata. CDR3 length equals 15 residues. Looked up from germline, CDR1 is SNHLY and CDR2 is FYNNEI. V gave up 8 bases and J gave up 3 bases; unmatched junction bases: 7. TCR sequencing used cDNA made by reverse transcription of extracted RNA. Only in-frame clones appear in the TCRdb table, and some are missing; sequencing was by immunoSEQ multiplex PCR. Of approximately 180,000 clones listed, 50% to 60% are singletons. The sequence derives from a human donor with alopecia areata. The gene calls are TRBV2 and TRBJ2-1; 10 bases match TRBD2. Material: CD4+ T cells sorted from blood, obtained at week 0. The CDR3 DNA reads as TGTGCCAGCTCAAGGGGACTAGCGAACTACAATGAGCAGTTCTTC. Translation gives CASSRGLANYNEQFF.